This TCR beta chain was sequenced during a study of blood T cell repertoires in COVID-19. As for the study in general: COVID-19 samples collected from the United States, Italy and Spain covered acute and convalescent phases. The cDNA or gDNA used as material had been derived from T cells, B-cell-depleted T cells, or PBMCs.

Per the authors' pipeline: Using reference gene primer amplification, nucleated cell counts were estimated. The assay was immunoSEQ multiplex PCR, and TCRdb's table has in-frame clones only and misses some. D and trimming come from the DNA, and the V and J calls and clone size come from that table. The sample contains approximately 190,000 clones, 85% to 90% of which appear only once. This clone was picked up one time. This CDR3 has 14 residues. Germline CDR1 and CDR2: LNHDA and SQIVND (reference sequence). V lost 4 bases and J 4 bases, leaving 10 bases between the germline ends. This TCR derives from a man older than 75 with acute or convalescent COVID-19. The chain employs TRBV19 and TRBJ1-4; TRBD1 is a possible D gene (6 bases). The sample comprised peripheral blood. The CDR3 loop reads CASSNGRGNEKLFF. CDR3 sequence (DNA): TGTGCCAGTAGTAATGGCAGGGGTAATGAAAAACTGTTTTTT.